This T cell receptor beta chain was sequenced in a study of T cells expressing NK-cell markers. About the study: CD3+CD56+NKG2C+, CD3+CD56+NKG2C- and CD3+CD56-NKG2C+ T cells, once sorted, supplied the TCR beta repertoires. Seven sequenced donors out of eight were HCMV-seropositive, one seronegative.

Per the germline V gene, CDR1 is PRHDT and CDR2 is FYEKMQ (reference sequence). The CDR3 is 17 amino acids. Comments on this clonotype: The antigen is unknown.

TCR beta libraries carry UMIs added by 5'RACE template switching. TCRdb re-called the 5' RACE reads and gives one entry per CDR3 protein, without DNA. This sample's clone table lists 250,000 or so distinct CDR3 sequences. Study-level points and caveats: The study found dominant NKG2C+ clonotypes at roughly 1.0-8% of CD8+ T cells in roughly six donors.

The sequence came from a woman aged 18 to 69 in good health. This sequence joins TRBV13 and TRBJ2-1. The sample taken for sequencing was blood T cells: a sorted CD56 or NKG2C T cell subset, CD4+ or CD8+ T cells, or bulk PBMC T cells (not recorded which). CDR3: CASSLPLTSESYNEQFF.